This TCR beta chain was captured by sequencing in a study of breast tumors, draining lymph nodes, adjacent tissues. The study's findings and limits: The data were judged consistent with most tumor T cells coming from lymph node and expanding in tumor. Compared with basal-like, luminal-like tumors shared significantly more repertoire with nontumor tissue. Tumor TCR diversity was below lymph nodes but above nontumor tissue. Data only fit, rather than demonstrated, lymph node origin of most tumor T cells.

Each CDR3 protein is one row after TCRdb ran MiXCR on the multiplex PCR reads. This table holds about 230,000 distinct CDR3 sequences, 32% found once. Many counts were recorded for this clonotype. Its antigen is unidentified. The lymph nodes were axillary draining lymph nodes from breast cancer patients. This TCR came from a female donor with breast cancer. Some clones in this sample may be carry-over from other donors' samples. The specimen sequenced was axillary lymph node tissue.

CDR3 residues: CSATRTPSYEQYF. The DNA of the CDR3 is TGCAGTGCTACGAGGACACCCTCCTACGAGCAGTACTTC. The chain joins TRBV20-1 to TRBJ2-7, with D possibly being TRBD1 (5 bases). The V gene lost 4 bases and the J gene lost 0 bases, with 10 bases spanning the gap. The CDR3 has 13 amino acids. Germline lookup yields CDR1 DFQATT and CDR2 SNEGSKA (reference sequence).